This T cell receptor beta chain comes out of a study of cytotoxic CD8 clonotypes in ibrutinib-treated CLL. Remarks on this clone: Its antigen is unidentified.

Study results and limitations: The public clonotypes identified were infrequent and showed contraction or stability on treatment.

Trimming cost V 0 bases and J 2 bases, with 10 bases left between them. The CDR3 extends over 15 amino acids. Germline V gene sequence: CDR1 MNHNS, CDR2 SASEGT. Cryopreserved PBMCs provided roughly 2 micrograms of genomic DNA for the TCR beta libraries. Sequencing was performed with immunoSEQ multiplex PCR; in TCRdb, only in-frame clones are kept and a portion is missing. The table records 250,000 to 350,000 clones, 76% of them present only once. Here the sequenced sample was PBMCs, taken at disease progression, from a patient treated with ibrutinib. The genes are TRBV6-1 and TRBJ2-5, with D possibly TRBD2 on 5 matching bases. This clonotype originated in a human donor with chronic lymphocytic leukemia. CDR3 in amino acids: CASSEAGLAQETQYF. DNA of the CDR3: TGTGCCAGCAGTGAAGCAGGCCTAGCTCAAGAGACCCAGTACTTC.